The sequence of this T cell receptor beta chain was determined in a study of Tregs in tolerant kidney transplant recipients. With regard to this clone: The read ends 3 residues shy of where the CDR3 ends; the end is completed using the germline J gene.

Assay used: immunoSEQ multiplex PCR; TCRdb lists only in-frame clones, some missing. In total, the table holds roughly 53,000 clones. CDR1 is LNHDA and CDR2 is SQIVND in the germline V gene (reference sequence). This CDR3 is built from 14 residues. The V gene lost 3 bases and the J gene lost 5 bases, with 10 bases spanning the gap. V gene TRBV19 combines with J gene TRBJ2-2; no reliable D call. The clonotype originates from a human donor who received a combined kidney and bone marrow transplant. This sample comprised CD4+ T cells from blood, obtained before the transplant. CDR3 DNA (partial): TGTGCCAGTAGTATTTCCGCCGGGACCGGGGAG. This sequence encodes CASSISAGTGE. The CDR3 in its entirety is CASSISAGTGELFF.